These T cell receptor beta chains were read from a single sample in a study of early T cells in non-severe SARS-CoV-2 infection. TCRdb independently ran MiXCR on the 5' RACE reads; one entry per CDR3 protein. Here the sample spans roughly 66,000 distinct CDR3 sequences, approximately 9% being singletons. What was sequenced was whole blood. The receptors shown here come from an adult who was a healthcare worker with PCR-confirmed SARS-CoV-2 infection or an uninfected control (not recorded which). The CDR3 runs from the conserved cysteine through the conserved F or W.

V gene	J gene	CDR3 protein
TRBV4-1	TRBJ2-1	CASSRSSGHNEQFF
TRBV6-1	TRBJ2-7	CASSASGKGYEQYF
TRBV29-1	TRBJ2-6	CSVVAVSGANVLTF
TRBV7-3	TRBJ2-1	CASSLTSGNDEQFF
TRBV6-2/TRBV6-3	TRBJ2-1	CASKGLAGAGGYNEQFF
TRBV20-1	TRBJ2-3	CSARDQSPSPSTDTQYF
TRBV20-1	TRBJ2-5	CSAGTAEETQYF
TRBV2	TRBJ1-1	CASTVGLRMNTEAFF
TRBV3-1	TRBJ2-7	CASSQVPSGNPYEQYF
TRBV4-3	TRBJ2-7	CASSQDSVRDGAYEQYF
TRBV7-2	TRBJ2-3	CASSRGGSEDTQYF
TRBV7-6	TRBJ1-1	CASSLGGRDTEAFF